Only one count was recorded for the clone carrying this T cell receptor beta chain. This table comes from immunoSEQ multiplex PCR, and its TCRdb copy is limited to in-frame clones, with some not included. The table lists about 200,000 clones, 86% of them singletons. From germline, CDR1 is SGHAT and CDR2 FQDESV (reference sequence). The V end lost 5 bases, the J end lost 1 base, and 8 bases lay between the germline ends. The CDR3 covers 14 residues. This entry comes from a study of blood T cell repertoires in COVID-19. The specimen sequenced was peripheral blood. This clonotype was obtained from a man aged 25 to 40 who had recovered from COVID-19. The chain employs TRBV11-1 and TRBJ2-2, with a weak D call TRBD1 (5 bases). CDR3 loop: CASSIQENTGELFF. For the CDR3, the DNA is TGTGCCAGCAGCATACAGGAGAACACCGGGGAGCTGTTTTTT.